Shown below are 9 T cell receptor beta chains from a single sample sequenced in a study of T-cell reconstitution after alpha-beta-depleted transplantation in children (dated by TCRdb to 2015 to 2016). The library came from PCR. Sequencing instrument: Illumina HiSeq 2500. To normalize quantification of the TCRbeta repertoire, the TCR libraries were built with molecular barcoding that relied on unique molecular identifiers. The raw public data were reprocessed by TCRdb itself: fastp quality trimming at Q25, MiXCR clonotype calling, in-frame beta chains only. Every distinct CDR3 protein forms one entry, paired with its most common genes and DNA. Present in this sample are about half a million distinct CDR3 sequences, approximately 12% of which were seen just once. Less than 6.5% of the sample is in the top ten clones. The starting material was PBMCs from the stem cell graft donor, obtained from the stem cell graft. These receptors all stem from a human donor who donated a stem cell graft to a child with combined immunodeficiency.

The genes are TRBV27 and TRBJ2-2, with unresolved D. Germline V gene sequence: CDR1 MNHEY, CDR2 SMNVEV (reference sequence). Trimming removed 4 bases from V and 13 bases from J, with 13 bases in between. This CDR3 spans 12 amino acids. The CDR3 sequence is CASSYLGQGLFF. The CDR3, as DNA: TGTGCCAGCAGTTACCTAGGGCAAGGGCTGTTTTTT.

This sequence joins TRBV2 and TRBJ2-7, with D possibly being TRBD1 or TRBD2 (5 bases each). The V gene's germline CDR1 is SNHLY and CDR2 FYNNEI. The CDR3 loop spans 15 amino acids. V gave up 6 bases and J gave up 0 bases, with 15 bases separating them. CDR3 region: CASRVGDRSSYEQYF. In DNA form, the CDR3 reads TGTGCCAGCAGGGTTGGGGACCGAAGCTCCTACGAGCAGTACTTC.

This clonotype was detected many times. This chain joins TRBV29-1 and TRBJ1-2; TRBD1 matches at 8 bases. Germline V gene lookup returns CDR1 SQVTM and CDR2 ANQGSEA. The CDR3 sequence is 16 residues long. With 5 bases clipped from V and 6 bases from J, the junction kept 17 bases outside the gene matches. This chain's CDR3 is CSVTGTGPRMEHGYTF. The DNA of the CDR3 is TGCAGCGTTACCGGGACAGGACCACGTATGGAACATGGCTACACCTTC. Full variable domain (outside the CDR3, taken from reference TRBV29-1 and TRBJ1-2): SAVISQKPSRDICQRGTSLTIQCQVDSQVTMMFWYRQQPGQSLTLIATANQGSEATYESGFVIDKFPISRPNLTFSTLTVSNMSPEDSSIYLCSVTGTGPRMEHGYTFGSGTRLTVV.

This clonotype turned up a few times. This rearrangement joins TRBV12-3 or TRBV12-4 to TRBJ2-1; 7 bases fit TRBD2. Trimming cost V 7 bases and J 8 bases; bases outside gene matches: 5. The CDR3 has 12 amino acids. The CDR3 sequence: CASTLGGYEQFF. For the CDR3, the DNA is TGTGCCAGCACTTTGGGGGGGTATGAGCAGTTCTTC.

This clonotype was seen only once. The germline gene is not matched at one end of the junction; a read error may be the cause. The chain links TRBV7-9 to TRBJ2-1; D is unclear. The CDR3 has 13 amino acids. Per the germline V gene, CDR1 is SEHNR and CDR2 is FQNEAQ (reference sequence). This CDR3 is CANSLGSGAEQFF. CDR3 DNA: TGTGCCAACAGCTTAGGTTCCGGCGCTGAGCAGTTCTTC.

The chain has TRBV10-2 and TRBJ1-1; a possible D gene is TRBD1 (6 bases). The CDR3 loop spans 14 amino acids. In germline, CDR1 is WSHSY, CDR2 SAAADI. Trimming removed 3 bases at V and 3 bases at J, with 11 bases between. CDR3 DNA: TGCGCCAGCAGTGAAACAGGGCCAGACACTGAAGCTTTCTTT. Its translation is CASSETGPDTEAFF.

This clonotype was picked up many times. This chain uses TRBV20-1 with TRBJ1-1; the match to TRBD1 covers 7 bases. CDR3 length: 14 amino acids. V gave up 5 bases and J gave up 0 bases; unmatched junction bases: 6. From germline, CDR1 is DFQATT and CDR2 SNEGSKA (reference sequence). CDR3 DNA sequence: TGCAGTGCTGACGGGACAGCTATGAACACTGAAGCTTTCTTT. This translates into CSADGTAMNTEAFF.

This chain links TRBV18 with TRBJ2-2; D unresolved. The CDR3 is made up of 13 amino acids. Germline V gene lookup returns CDR1 KGHSH and CDR2 LQKENI. Trimming removed 4 bases at V and 4 bases at J, with 7 bases between. The CDR3 nucleotides read TGTGCCAGCTCACGCAGGACCACCGGGGAGCTGTTTTTT. Its translation is CASSRRTTGELFF.

Many counts were recorded for this clonotype. The V call is TRBV2, the J call TRBJ2-5; D tentatively reads TRBD1 or TRBD2 (5 bases each). Germline V CDR1 and CDR2: SNHLY, FYNNEI. Trimming cost V 0 bases and J 10 bases, with 12 bases left between them. The CDR3 covers 13 residues. CDR3 region: CASSEARGGYQYF. Here the CDR3 DNA reads TGTGCCAGCAGTGAAGCGCGTGGGGGATACCAGTACTTC.